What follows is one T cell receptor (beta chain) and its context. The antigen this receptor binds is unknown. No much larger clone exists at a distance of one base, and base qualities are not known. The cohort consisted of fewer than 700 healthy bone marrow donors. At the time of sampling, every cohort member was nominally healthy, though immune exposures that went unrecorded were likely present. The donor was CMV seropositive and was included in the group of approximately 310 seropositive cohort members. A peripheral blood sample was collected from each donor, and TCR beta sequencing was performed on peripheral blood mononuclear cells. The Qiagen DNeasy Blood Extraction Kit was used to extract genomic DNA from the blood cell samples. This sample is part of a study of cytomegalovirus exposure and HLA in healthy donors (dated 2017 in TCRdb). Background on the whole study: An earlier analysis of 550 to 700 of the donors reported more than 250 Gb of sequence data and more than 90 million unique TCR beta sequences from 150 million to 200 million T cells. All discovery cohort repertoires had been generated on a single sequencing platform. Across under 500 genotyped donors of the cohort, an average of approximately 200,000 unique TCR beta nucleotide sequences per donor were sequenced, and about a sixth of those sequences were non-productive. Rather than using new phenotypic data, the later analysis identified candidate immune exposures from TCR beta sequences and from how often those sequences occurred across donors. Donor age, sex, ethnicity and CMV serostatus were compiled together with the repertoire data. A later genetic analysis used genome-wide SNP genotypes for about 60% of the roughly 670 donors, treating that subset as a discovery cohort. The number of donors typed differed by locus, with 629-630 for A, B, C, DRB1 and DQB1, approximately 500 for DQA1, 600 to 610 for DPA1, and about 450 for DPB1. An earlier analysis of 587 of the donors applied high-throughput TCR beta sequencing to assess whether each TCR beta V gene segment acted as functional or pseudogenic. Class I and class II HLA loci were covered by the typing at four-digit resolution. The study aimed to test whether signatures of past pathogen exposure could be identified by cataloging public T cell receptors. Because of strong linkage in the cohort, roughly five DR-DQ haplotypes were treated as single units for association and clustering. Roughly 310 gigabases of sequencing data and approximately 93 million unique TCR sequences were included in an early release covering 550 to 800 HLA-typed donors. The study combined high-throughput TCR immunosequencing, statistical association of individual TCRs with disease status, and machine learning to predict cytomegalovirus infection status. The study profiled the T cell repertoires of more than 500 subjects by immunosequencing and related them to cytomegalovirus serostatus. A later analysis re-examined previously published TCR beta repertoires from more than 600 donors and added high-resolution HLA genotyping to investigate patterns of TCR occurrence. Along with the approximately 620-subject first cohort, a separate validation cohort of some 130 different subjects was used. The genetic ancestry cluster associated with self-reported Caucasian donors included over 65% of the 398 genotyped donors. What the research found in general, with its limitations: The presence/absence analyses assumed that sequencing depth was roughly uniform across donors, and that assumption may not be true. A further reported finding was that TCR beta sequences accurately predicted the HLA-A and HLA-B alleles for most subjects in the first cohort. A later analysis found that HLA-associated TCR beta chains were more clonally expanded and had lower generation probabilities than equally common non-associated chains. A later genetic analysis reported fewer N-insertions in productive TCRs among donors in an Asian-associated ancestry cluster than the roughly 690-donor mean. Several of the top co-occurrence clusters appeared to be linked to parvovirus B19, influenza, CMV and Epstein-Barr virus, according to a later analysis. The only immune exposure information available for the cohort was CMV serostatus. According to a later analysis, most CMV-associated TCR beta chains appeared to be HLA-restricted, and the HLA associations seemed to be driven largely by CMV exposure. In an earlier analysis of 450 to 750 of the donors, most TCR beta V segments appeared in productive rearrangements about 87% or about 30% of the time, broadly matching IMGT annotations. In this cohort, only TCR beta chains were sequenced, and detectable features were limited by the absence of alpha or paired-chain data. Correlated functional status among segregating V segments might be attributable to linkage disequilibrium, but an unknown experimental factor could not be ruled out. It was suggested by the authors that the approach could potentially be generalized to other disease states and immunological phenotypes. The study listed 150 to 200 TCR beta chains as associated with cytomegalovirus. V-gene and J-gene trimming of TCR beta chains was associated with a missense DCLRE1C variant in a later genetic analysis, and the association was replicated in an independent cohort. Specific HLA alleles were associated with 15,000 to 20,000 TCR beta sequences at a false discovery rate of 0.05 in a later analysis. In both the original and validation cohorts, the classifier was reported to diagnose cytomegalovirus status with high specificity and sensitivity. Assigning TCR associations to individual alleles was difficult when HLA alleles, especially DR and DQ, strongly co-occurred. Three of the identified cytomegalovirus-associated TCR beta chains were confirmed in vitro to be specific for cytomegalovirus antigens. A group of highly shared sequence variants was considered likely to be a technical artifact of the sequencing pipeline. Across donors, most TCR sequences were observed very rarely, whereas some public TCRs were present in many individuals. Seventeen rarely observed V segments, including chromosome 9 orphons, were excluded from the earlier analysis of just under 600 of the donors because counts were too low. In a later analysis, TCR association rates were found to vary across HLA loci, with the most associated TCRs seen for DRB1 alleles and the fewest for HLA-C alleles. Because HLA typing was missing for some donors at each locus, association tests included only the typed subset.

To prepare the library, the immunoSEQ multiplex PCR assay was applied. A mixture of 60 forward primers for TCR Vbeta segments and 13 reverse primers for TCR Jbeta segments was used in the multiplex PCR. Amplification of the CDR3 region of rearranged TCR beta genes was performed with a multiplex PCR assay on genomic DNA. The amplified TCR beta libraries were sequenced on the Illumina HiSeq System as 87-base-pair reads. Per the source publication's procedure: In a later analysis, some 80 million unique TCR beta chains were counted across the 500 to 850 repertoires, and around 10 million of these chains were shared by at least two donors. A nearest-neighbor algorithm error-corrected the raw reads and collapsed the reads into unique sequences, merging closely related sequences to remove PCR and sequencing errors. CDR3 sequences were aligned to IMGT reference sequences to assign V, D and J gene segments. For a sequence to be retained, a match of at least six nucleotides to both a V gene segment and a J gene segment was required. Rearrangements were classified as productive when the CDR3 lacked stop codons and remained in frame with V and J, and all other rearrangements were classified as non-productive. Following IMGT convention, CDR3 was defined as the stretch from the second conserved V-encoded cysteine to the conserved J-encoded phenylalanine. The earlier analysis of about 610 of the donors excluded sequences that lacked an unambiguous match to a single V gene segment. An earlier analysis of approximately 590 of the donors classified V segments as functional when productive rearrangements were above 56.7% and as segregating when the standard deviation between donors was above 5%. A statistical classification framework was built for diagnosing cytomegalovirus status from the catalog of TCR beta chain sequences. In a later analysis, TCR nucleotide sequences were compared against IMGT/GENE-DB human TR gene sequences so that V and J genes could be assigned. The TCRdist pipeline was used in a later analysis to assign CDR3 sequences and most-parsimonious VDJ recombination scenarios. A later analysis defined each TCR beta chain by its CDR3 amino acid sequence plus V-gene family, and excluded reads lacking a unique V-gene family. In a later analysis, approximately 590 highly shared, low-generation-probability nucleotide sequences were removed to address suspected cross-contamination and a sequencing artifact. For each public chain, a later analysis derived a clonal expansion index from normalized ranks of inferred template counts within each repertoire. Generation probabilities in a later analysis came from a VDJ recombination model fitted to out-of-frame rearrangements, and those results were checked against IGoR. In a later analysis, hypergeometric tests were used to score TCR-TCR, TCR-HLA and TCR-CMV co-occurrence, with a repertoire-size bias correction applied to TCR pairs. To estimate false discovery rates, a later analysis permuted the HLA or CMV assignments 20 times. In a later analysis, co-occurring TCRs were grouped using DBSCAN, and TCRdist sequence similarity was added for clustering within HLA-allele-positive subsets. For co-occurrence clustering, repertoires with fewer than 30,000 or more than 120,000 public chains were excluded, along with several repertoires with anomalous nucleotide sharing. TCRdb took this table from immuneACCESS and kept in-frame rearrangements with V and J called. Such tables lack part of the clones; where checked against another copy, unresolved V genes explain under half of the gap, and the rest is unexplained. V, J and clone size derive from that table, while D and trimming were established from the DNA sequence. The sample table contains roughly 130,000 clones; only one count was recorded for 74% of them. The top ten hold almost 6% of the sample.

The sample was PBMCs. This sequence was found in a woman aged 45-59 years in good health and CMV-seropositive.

The CDR3 sequence is CSVSTGGVGGNQPQHF. The DNA is TGCAGCGTATCGACAGGGGGTGTAGGGGGCAATCAGCCCCAGCATTTT. Here the chain combines TRBV29-1 and TRBJ1-5; TRBD1 fits 9 bases in the junction. V trim: 6 bases; J trim: 2 bases; unmatched bases: 11. As encoded in the germline V gene, CDR1 is SQVTM while CDR2 is ANQGSEA. From the cysteine up to the phenylalanine, the CDR3 has a length of 16 residues. The retained sequence is limited to the CDR3, 48 bases, with the frame set at the first base.